These 15 T cell receptor beta chains were sequenced from one sample in a study of blood T cell repertoires in COVID-19. Profiled with immunoSEQ multiplex PCR; TCRdb holds only in-frame clones, not every one. The profile shows fewer than 200,000 clones, 82% of them singletons. The specimen was peripheral blood. The receptors originated from a woman aged 60 to 75 with COVID-19, enrolled during active disease.

V is TRBV5-6 and J is TRBJ1-4; the match to TRBD1 covers 11 bases. Trimming at V came to 3 bases and at J to 4 bases, leaving 5 bases not matched to a gene. Germline V gene lookup returns CDR1 SGHDT and CDR2 YYEEEE. There are 16 residues in the CDR3. The CDR3: CASSSGTGGSNEKLFF. The CDR3 bases are TGTGCCAGCAGCTCTGGGACAGGGGGAAGTAATGAAAAACTGTTTTTT.

J is TRBJ2-3 and V is TRBV2; 7 bases match TRBD1. Trimming cost V 10 bases and J 2 bases; bases outside gene matches: 6. CDR1 is SNHLY and CDR2 is FYNNEI in the germline V gene. This CDR3 contains 13 residues. The CDR3 here is CATTTGYTDTQYF. CDR3 coding DNA: TGTGCCACTACGACAGGGTACACAGATACGCAGTATTTT.

This chain uses TRBV6-6 with TRBJ2-1; weak D call: TRBD1 (5 bases). The CDR3 is 19 amino acids. V was clipped by 8 bases and J by 2 bases, with 28 bases between them. CDR1 is MNHNY and CDR2 is SVGAGI in the germline V gene (reference sequence). The CDR3 spells CASRHPSTPAPGPYNEQFF. In DNA, the CDR3 is TGTGCCAGCCGTCACCCCAGCACTCCCGCCCCAGGGCCCTACAATGAGCAGTTCTTC.

The chain recombines TRBV3-1 (or the pseudogene TRBV3-2) with TRBJ1-5, with TRBD1 identical over 7 bases. This CDR3 spans 14 amino acids. Germline loops: CDR1 LGHDT, CDR2 YNNKEL (reference sequence). Unmatched junction bases numbered 6, after V lost 4 bases and J lost 6 bases. The CDR3 coding sequence is TGTGCCAGCAGCCCATTACAGGGGAGTCAGCCCCAGCATTTT. Its protein is CASSPLQGSQPQHF.

This sequence joins TRBV28 and TRBJ2-7; D call uncertain. The V gene's germline CDR1 is MDHEN and CDR2 SYDVKM. Trimming shortened V by 6 bases and J by 0 bases, and 21 bases separated the two germline ends. The CDR3 extends over 17 amino acids. The CDR3 loop is CASSVPTSVLSSYEQYF. In DNA, the CDR3 is TGTGCCAGCAGCGTTCCCACAAGCGTACTTAGCTCCTACGAGCAGTACTTC.

The chain recombines TRBV5-6 with TRBJ1-5; tentatively, D is TRBD1 (6 bases). CDR1 is SGHDT, CDR2 YYEEEE, per germline. V lost 2 bases and J 3 bases, leaving 9 bases between the germline ends. The CDR3 covers 14 residues. In nucleotides, the CDR3 is TGTGCCAGCAGCTTCAGGGGACCCAATCAGCCCCAGCATTTT. Protein sequence: CASSFRGPNQPQHF.

The chain is built from TRBV7-9 and TRBJ1-2; a weak D match, TRBD1 (6 bases). Trimming removed 5 bases at V and 5 bases at J, with 12 bases between. From germline, CDR1 is SEHNR and CDR2 FQNEAQ (reference sequence). This CDR3 has 13 residues. CDR3 loop: CASSREGVYGYTF. CDR3 sequence (DNA): TGTGCCAGCAGCAGGGAGGGGGTGTATGGCTACACCTTC.

This clone came up a few times. V and J are TRBV6-1 and TRBJ2-1, with TRBD2 matching over 9 bases. The J segment lost 6 bases and the V segment lost 1 base, leaving 4 bases of the junction unmatched. CDR1 and CDR2 from the germline V gene are MNHNS and SASEGT. The CDR3 consists of 15 residues. The CDR3 protein is CASSEVVAGVNEQFF. The CDR3 DNA follows: TGTGCCAGCAGTGAAGTGGTAGCGGGGGTCAATGAGCAGTTCTTC.

This clone was detected once. The J gene is TRBJ2-1, the V gene TRBV7-3; D not resolved. Germline loops: CDR1 SGHTA, CDR2 FQGTGA. This CDR3 is built from 11 residues. V was cut by 2 bases and J by 10 bases, with 6 bases left in between. This CDR3 reads CASSLGQEQFF. The CDR3 nucleotides are TGTGCCAGCAGCTTAGGTCAGGAGCAGTTCTTC.

This chain uses TRBV19 with TRBJ1-2, with TRBD1 identical over 7 bases. J gave up 4 bases and V 4 bases, and 21 bases lay outside the gene matches. Germline V gene sequence: CDR1 LNHDA, CDR2 SQIVND (reference sequence). CDR3 length: 19 amino acids. The CDR3 DNA is TGTGCCAGTAGTACGCAACCAGGACAGGCCGGTCCCAGACTCTATGGCTACACCTTC. Residues: CASSTQPGQAGPRLYGYTF.

The J gene is TRBJ2-3, the V gene TRBV9; maybe TRBD1 (6 bases). The CDR3 spans 15 residues. The V end lost 4 bases, the J end lost 0 bases, and 12 bases lay between the germline ends. Germline CDR1 SGDLS, CDR2 YYNGEE. In DNA form, the CDR3 reads TGTGCCAGCAGCCCTGGGACAATTAGCACAGATACGCAGTATTTT. Translated, it gives CASSPGTISTDTQYF.

CDR3 DNA sequence: TGTGCCAGCAGGCTGACAGGGAGCACAGATACGCAGTATTTT. Translating gives CASRLTGSTDTQYF. The chain combines TRBV3-1 (or the pseudogene TRBV3-2) with TRBJ2-3, with 7 bases fitting TRBD1. Germline V gene data show CDR1 as LGHDT and CDR2 as YNNKEL (reference sequence). With 6 bases clipped from V and 0 bases from J, the junction kept 3 bases outside the gene matches. This CDR3 region has 14 residues.

The chain has TRBV2 and TRBJ1-4; a possible D gene is TRBD1 (6 bases). This CDR3 spans 16 amino acids. Germline CDR1 and CDR2: SNHLY and FYNNEI. The V and J ends lost 3 bases and 8 bases respectively, with 19 bases between them. The CDR3 loop reads CASSDVSGRGEEKLFF. For the CDR3, the DNA is TGTGCCAGCAGTGATGTGTCCGGCAGGGGCGAGGAAAAACTGTTTTTT.

The chain employs TRBV15 and TRBJ2-1; 11 bases align to TRBD2. After removal of 5 bases from V and 8 bases from J, the junction contained 14 bases not matched to a gene. The V gene's germline CDR1 is LNHNV and CDR2 YYDKDF (reference sequence). CDR3 length: 17 amino acids. The CDR3 sequence is CATSSGPALAGEDEQFF. CDR3 coding DNA: TGTGCCACCAGCTCAGGTCCTGCACTAGCGGGAGAGGATGAGCAGTTCTTC.

Many counts were recorded for this clone. The rearrangement uses TRBV2 and TRBJ1-5; D is unresolved. This CDR3 contains 15 residues. V was trimmed by 2 bases and J by 0 bases, leaving 8 bases between them. CDR1 is SNHLY and CDR2 is FYNNEI in the germline V gene. This CDR3 is CASSERAYSNQPQHF. DNA for the CDR3: TGTGCCAGCAGTGAAAGAGCCTATAGCAATCAGCCCCAGCATTTT.